This record looks at one TCR beta chain sequence and its context. Measured with immunoSEQ multiplex PCR; TCRdb has only the in-frame clones, and not every one. The sample shows tens of thousands of clones, 84% of them seen only once. Baseline was the first blood sampling point, followed by cycle 4 day 1 and cycle 7 day 1. The sample belongs to a study of OX40 agonist ivuxolimab in advanced cancers. Background on the study: The study reported partial responses in three patients: one hepatocellular carcinoma, two cutaneous melanoma.

Sequencing was performed on CD4+ or CD8+ T cells sorted from blood, taken in a trial of the OX40 agonist ivuxolimab. The source of this sequence is an adult with an advanced solid tumor such as melanoma, head and neck, liver or kidney cancer.

The CDR3 loop is CASSSGTSGSREQYF. As DNA, the CDR3 is TGTGCCAGCAGCTCTGGGACTAGCGGGAGTCGGGAGCAGTACTTC. The genes are TRBV7-6 and TRBJ2-7; 14 bases line up with TRBD2. Germline CDR1 reads SGHVS; CDR2 reads FNYEAQ. This CDR3 comprises 15 residues. V gave up 4 bases and J gave up 7 bases; unmatched junction bases: 6.